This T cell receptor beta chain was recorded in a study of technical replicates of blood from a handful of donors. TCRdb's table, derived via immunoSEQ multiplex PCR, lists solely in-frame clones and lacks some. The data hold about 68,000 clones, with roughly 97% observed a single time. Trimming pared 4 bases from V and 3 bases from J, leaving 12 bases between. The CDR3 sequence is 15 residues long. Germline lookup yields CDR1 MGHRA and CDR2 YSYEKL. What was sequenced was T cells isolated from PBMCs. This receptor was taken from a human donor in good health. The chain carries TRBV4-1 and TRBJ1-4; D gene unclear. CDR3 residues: CASSPREKANEKLFF. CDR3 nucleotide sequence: TGCGCCAGCAGCCCCCGGGAAAAGGCTAATGAAAAACTGTTTTTT.